The 32 T cell receptor beta chains below were found in one sample sequenced in a study of T cell responses to AZD1222 COVID-19 vaccine. TCRdb's table, derived via immunoSEQ multiplex PCR, lists solely in-frame clones and lacks some. The sample has 100,000 to 150,000 clones, 65% to 90% seen once. The sample was peripheral blood, taken on day 0 of AZD1222 vaccination. The receptors stem from an adult in good health.

The chain employs TRBV6-1 and TRBJ1-6, with TRBD1 identical over 8 bases. After removal of 6 bases from V and 11 bases from J, the junction contained 12 bases not matched to a gene. Germline V gene data show CDR1 as MNHNS and CDR2 as SASEGT. This CDR3 is 15 amino acids long. The CDR3 loop is CASRNPGQAFTPLHF. The CDR3, as DNA: TGTGCCAGCAGAAATCCGGGACAGGCCTTTACACCCCTCCACTTT.

This chain uses TRBV9 with TRBJ1-2; 8 positions match TRBD1. After removal of 5 bases from V and 4 bases from J, the junction contained 7 bases not matched to a gene. CDR1 and CDR2 (germline): SGDLS, YYNGEE. This CDR3 is built from 14 residues. The CDR3 sequence is CASSTTGGGYGYTF. The DNA of the CDR3 is TGTGCCAGCAGTACCACAGGGGGGGGCTATGGCTACACCTTC.

The rearrangement uses TRBV5-1 and TRBJ1-4; 7 bases map to TRBD1. The CDR3 runs 14 residues. The trim removed 5 bases at V and 3 bases at J, leaving 4 bases unmatched. CDR1 is SGHRS and CDR2 is YFSETQ in the germline V gene. The CDR3 DNA reads TGCGCCAGCAGTTCCGGGACAGCTAATGAAAAACTGTTTTTT. Translated: CASSSGTANEKLFF.

This rearrangement joins TRBV6-5 to TRBJ2-5; D might be TRBD1 (6 bases). CDR3 length: 12 amino acids. In germline, CDR1 is MNHEY, CDR2 SVGAGI. Trimming cost V 11 bases and J 4 bases, with 14 bases left between them. The CDR3: CACSRGGETQYF. The DNA for the CDR3 is TGTGCCTGCTCCCGAGGGGGAGAGACCCAGTACTTC.

J is TRBJ1-5 and V is TRBV5-8, with D possibly matching TRBD1 (5 bases). Germline assignment: CDR1 SGHTS and CDR2 YDEGEE. The CDR3 extends over 18 amino acids. Trimming shortened V by 1 base and J by 7 bases, and 24 bases separated the two germline ends. The CDR3: CASSLLVTWGRAGQPQHF. The CDR3 nucleotides read TGTGCCAGCAGCTTGTTAGTGACCTGGGGCAGGGCGGGGCAGCCCCAGCATTTT.

This clone was counted a single time. The chain joins TRBV9 to TRBJ1-3; D not resolved. There are 17 residues in the CDR3. V was clipped by 4 bases and J by 4 bases, with 21 bases between them. In germline, CDR1 is SGDLS, CDR2 YYNGEE. This chain's CDR3 is CASSPRSWASFGNTIYF. The CDR3 nucleotides are TGTGCCAGCAGCCCTCGGAGTTGGGCATCCTTCGGAAACACCATATATTTT.

The rearrangement links TRBV2 to TRBJ1-1, with a possible D match to TRBD1 (5 bases). V was trimmed by 5 bases and J by 2 bases, leaving 12 bases between them. Germline CDR1 SNHLY, CDR2 FYNNEI. This CDR3 contains 14 residues. CDR3 region: CASSRNRRNTEAFF. The CDR3, as DNA: TGTGCCAGCAGTCGAAACAGGAGAAACACTGAAGCTTTCTTT.

This chain uses TRBV4-1 with TRBJ1-5; D gene uncertain. Germline CDR1 MGHRA, CDR2 YSYEKL. The CDR3 loop spans 17 amino acids. V was pared by 0 bases and J by 4 bases, with 16 bases between. CDR3 loop: CASSQDPPNSINQPQHF. The CDR3 bases are TGCGCCAGCAGCCAAGATCCTCCGAACAGTATTAATCAGCCCCAGCATTTT.

This clone was counted between two and nine times. This chain's CDR3 is CSVLQEWEVSGANVLTF. The CDR3 region has the DNA TGCAGCGTCTTACAGGAATGGGAGGTGTCGGGGGCCAACGTCCTGACTTTC. The chain uses TRBV29-1 and TRBJ2-6, with D possibly TRBD2 on 6 matching bases. The CDR3 is made up of 17 amino acids. Per germline, CDR1 SQVTM and CDR2 ANQGSEA. V lost 6 bases, J lost 4 bases, and 22 bases lay in between.

The rearrangement links TRBV30 to TRBJ1-2; D remains ambiguous. CDR3 length: 11 residues. V was clipped by 2 bases and J by 8 bases, with 9 bases between them. Germline CDR1 is GTSNPN and CDR2 is SVGIG (reference sequence). The CDR3 DNA is TGTGCCTGGAGTTATGGGGAGGGCTACACCTTC. Encoded protein: CAWSYGEGYTF. Together with reference TRBV30 and TRBJ1-2, the CDR3 gives the full variable domain: SQTIHQWPATLVQPVGSPLSLECTVEGTSNPNLYWYRQAAGRGLQLLFYSVGIGQISSEVPQNLSASRPQDRQFILSSKKLLLSDSGFYLCAWSYGEGYTFGSGTRLTVV.

The chain joins TRBV19 to TRBJ1-5; D is unresolved. V was clipped by 4 bases and J by 0 bases, with 19 bases between them. The germline V gene encodes CDR1 LNHDA and CDR2 SQIVND (reference sequence). CDR3 size: 18 residues. CDR3 residues: CASSKDPGKPYSNQPQHF. Written as DNA, the CDR3 is TGTGCCAGTAGTAAAGACCCGGGGAAGCCCTATAGCAATCAGCCCCAGCATTTT.

The chain is built from TRBV10-1 and TRBJ2-7; 7 bases agree with TRBD2. V lost 2 bases to trimming and J lost 3 bases; unmatched junction nucleotides: 10. This CDR3 has 16 amino acids. Germline CDR1 reads WNHNN; CDR2 reads SYGVQD (reference sequence). The CDR3 nucleotides read TGCGCCAGCAGTGAGCCGGGACTATCCCCTCGCTACGAGCAGTACTTC. As protein: CASSEPGLSPRYEQYF.

The chain recombines TRBV5-1 with TRBJ2-7; D is unclear. The V end was cut by 5 bases, the J end by 7 bases, with 7 bases between. The CDR3 consists of 10 residues. Germline V gene sequence: CDR1 SGHRS, CDR2 YFSETQ. CDR3 amino acids: CASSFREQYF. In DNA form, the CDR3 reads TGCGCCAGCAGTTTCAGGGAGCAGTACTTC.

The V gene is TRBV7-2, the J gene TRBJ1-1; unclear D gene. Germline CDR1 reads SGHTA; CDR2 reads FQGNSA. The CDR3 sequence is 13 residues long. Between the trimmed V and J ends, which lost 8 bases and 1 base, there was a span of 11 bases. The CDR3 reads CASRLSPNTEAFF. The DNA for the CDR3 is TGTGCCAGCCGCCTGAGCCCGAACACTGAAGCTTTCTTT.

A single count supports this clone. V usage is TRBV28 and J usage is TRBJ1-5; D gene ambiguous. V was cut by 7 bases and J by 5 bases, with 15 bases left in between. The CDR3 spans 14 residues. The germline gives CDR1 MDHEN, CDR2 SYDVKM. The CDR3 loop is CASISRANYQPQHF. The CDR3 nucleotides read TGTGCCAGCATAAGCCGGGCTAACTATCAGCCCCAGCATTTT.

The V call is TRBV19, the J call TRBJ1-5; 7 bases are shared with TRBD1. The germline V gene encodes CDR1 LNHDA and CDR2 SQIVND (reference sequence). V shed 1 base and J 2 bases; nucleotides not matched to a gene: 5. This CDR3 has 16 amino acids. Here the CDR3 DNA reads TGTGCCAGTAGTATAGGGGGGACAGTGGGCAATCAGCCCCAGCATTTT. The encoded protein is CASSIGGTVGNQPQHF. Together with reference TRBV19 and TRBJ1-5, the CDR3 gives the full variable domain: DGGITQSPKYLFRKEGQNVTLSCEQNLNHDAMYWYRQDPGQGLRLIYYSQIVNDFQKGDIAEGYSVSREKKESFPLTVTSAQKNPTAFYLCASSIGGTVGNQPQHFGDGTRLSIL.

The chain employs TRBV6-5 and TRBJ2-7; the match to TRBD1 covers 10 bases. V dropped 6 bases and J dropped 0; count of bases not matched to a gene: 5. CDR1 MNHEY and CDR2 SVGAGI come from the germline V gene. The CDR3 extends over 15 amino acids. CDR3 bases: TGTGCCAGCAGCAAATGGACAGGGGGCTCCTACGAGCAGTACTTC. Amino acid sequence: CASSKWTGGSYEQYF.

The genes are TRBV19 and TRBJ2-2; 8 bases line up with TRBD2. Germline CDR1 and CDR2: LNHDA and SQIVND (reference sequence). The CDR3 contains 14 residues. The V segment lost 5 bases and the J segment 3 bases; nucleotides outside the gene matches: 2. CDR3 residues: CASSRRGDTGELFF. CDR3 DNA: TGTGCCAGTAGTCGGCGGGGGGACACCGGGGAGCTGTTTTTT.

This chain joins TRBV11-2 and TRBJ2-1; D ambiguous. V was clipped by 0 bases and J by 7 bases, with 25 bases between them. The germline CDR1 and CDR2 sequences are SGHAT and FQNNGV. This CDR3 has 19 residues. The CDR3 coding sequence is TGTGCCAGCAGCTTAGAAGGCCAAGGCGCCGTACCGGCCCATAATGAGCAGTTCTTC. The encoded protein is CASSLEGQGAVPAHNEQFF.

The chain is built from TRBV11-2 and TRBJ1-6, with TRBD1 as a possible D gene (5 bases). The V end lost 8 bases, the J end lost 7 bases, and 18 bases lay between the germline ends. The CDR3 is 15 amino acids. The germline V gene has CDR1 SGHAT and CDR2 FQNNGV. The CDR3 spells CASSPHGRANSPLHF. CDR3 sequence (DNA): TGTGCCAGCTCCCCGCATGGCAGGGCCAATTCACCCCTCCACTTT.

V and J are TRBV6-6 and TRBJ1-2; 10 positions match TRBD1. The CDR3 runs to 14 residues. Germline trimming cut 8 bases from V and 4 bases from J; bases unmatched to any gene: 7. Germline lookup yields CDR1 MNHNY and CDR2 SVGAGI (reference sequence). The CDR3 spells CASLPRTGGYGYTF. The CDR3 DNA is TGTGCCAGCCTACCCCGGACAGGGGGCTATGGCTACACCTTC.

The V and J genes are TRBV20-1 and TRBJ2-2; D gene ambiguous. The V end was cut by 3 bases, the J end by 6 bases, with 8 bases between. Germline CDR1 is DFQATT and CDR2 is SNEGSKA (reference sequence). The CDR3 has 12 residues. Written as DNA, the CDR3 is TGCAGTGCTAGTGGTGGGGCCGGGGAGCTGTTTTTT. Encoded protein: CSASGGAGELFF.

V is TRBV19 and J is TRBJ1-5; 7 bases map to TRBD1. The germline CDR1 and CDR2 sequences are LNHDA and SQIVND (reference sequence). V dropped 8 bases and J dropped 0; count of bases not matched to a gene: 13. The CDR3 length is 17 residues. CDR3 DNA: TGTGCCAGTGTTGAAACGGGACAGTTTTATAGCAATCAGCCCCAGCATTTT. Translation: CASVETGQFYSNQPQHF.

This chain connects TRBV18 to TRBJ2-7, with a tentative D call TRBD2 (6 bases). Germline assignment: CDR1 KGHSH and CDR2 LQKENI. The V end lost 8 bases, the J end lost 0 bases, and 14 bases lay between the germline ends. The CDR3 extends over 14 amino acids. CDR3 sequence reads: CASQEGKGSYEQYF. CDR3 sequence (DNA): TGTGCCAGCCAGGAGGGGAAAGGCTCCTACGAGCAGTACTTC.

This clone was detected only a few times. This chain joins TRBV7-9 and TRBJ1-2; D is unresolved. Germline CDR1 is SEHNR and CDR2 is FQNEAQ (reference sequence). Trimming pared 5 bases from V and 2 bases from J, leaving 6 bases between. CDR3 size: 12 residues. The CDR3 reads CASSPENYGYTF. In nucleotides, the CDR3 is TGTGCCAGCAGCCCGGAAAACTATGGCTACACCTTC. Full variable domain (outside the CDR3, taken from reference TRBV7-9 and TRBJ1-2): DTGVSQNPRHKITKRGQNVTFRCDPISEHNRLYWYRQTLGQGPEFLTYFQNEAQLEKSRLLSDRFSAERPKGSFSTLEIQRTEQGDSAMYLCASSPENYGYTFGSGTRLTVV.

This chain links TRBV28 with TRBJ1-6; 7 nucleotides line up with TRBD1. Germline V lookup: CDR1 MDHEN, CDR2 SYDVKM. The V and J ends lost 6 bases and 7 bases, in that order; junction bases with no gene match: 9. The CDR3 consists of 15 residues. CDR3 residues: CASSPTGFGNSPLHF. The CDR3, as DNA: TGTGCCAGCAGCCCGACAGGGTTTGGGAATTCACCCCTCCACTTT.

The CDR3 sequence is CASSPSGDLGYTF. For the CDR3, the DNA is TGTGCCAGCAGTCCCTCTGGGGATCTTGGCTACACCTTC. This chain connects TRBV6-6 to TRBJ1-2; D unresolved. Trimming removed 5 bases at V and 7 bases at J, with 14 bases between. The CDR3 runs 13 residues. From germline, CDR1 is MNHNY and CDR2 SVGAGI (reference sequence).

J is TRBJ1-2 and V is TRBV28; D is unresolved. CDR1 and CDR2 (germline): MDHEN, SYDVKM. The CDR3 spans 14 residues. Trimming stripped 6 bases from V and 5 bases from J, with 16 bases between. CDR3 protein: CASSPPDLGYGYTF. The CDR3, as DNA: TGTGCCAGCAGCCCGCCGGACCTGGGATATGGCTACACCTTC.

This clone occurred once. This chain uses TRBV4-2 with TRBJ1-1; TRBD1 matches 7 bases. With V trimmed by 6 bases and J by 1 base, 8 bases remained unmatched. The CDR3 totals 15 residues. Germline CDR1 and CDR2: LGHNA and YNFKEQ. As DNA, the CDR3 is TGTGCCAGCAGGGCAGGGGGTCGAGGGAACACTGAAGCTTTCTTT. The encoded protein is CASRAGGRGNTEAFF.

The J gene is TRBJ1-2, the V gene TRBV6-4, with D hard to call. Trimming removed 2 bases at V and 2 bases at J, with 3 bases between. From germline, CDR1 is MRHNA and CDR2 SNTAGT. The CDR3 has 12 amino acids. The CDR3 here is CASSDTNYGYTF. CDR3 bases: TGTGCCAGCAGTGACACGAACTATGGCTACACCTTC.

This chain joins TRBV9 and TRBJ2-3; D is undetermined. CDR1 and CDR2 from the germline V gene are SGDLS and YYNGEE. Trimming stripped 5 bases from V and 2 bases from J, with 6 bases between. The CDR3 sequence is 12 residues long. The chain's CDR3 is CASSTHTDTQYF. The CDR3 nucleotides are TGTGCCAGCAGTACCCACACAGATACGCAGTATTTT.

The chain is built from TRBV2 and TRBJ2-5; 14 bases agree with TRBD2. CDR1 and CDR2 (germline): SNHLY, FYNNEI. This CDR3 region has 14 residues. J gave up 5 bases and V 7 bases, and 3 bases lay outside the gene matches. The CDR3 here is CASTGTSGGETQYF. As DNA, the CDR3 is TGTGCCAGCACTGGGACTAGCGGGGGTGAGACCCAGTACTTC.